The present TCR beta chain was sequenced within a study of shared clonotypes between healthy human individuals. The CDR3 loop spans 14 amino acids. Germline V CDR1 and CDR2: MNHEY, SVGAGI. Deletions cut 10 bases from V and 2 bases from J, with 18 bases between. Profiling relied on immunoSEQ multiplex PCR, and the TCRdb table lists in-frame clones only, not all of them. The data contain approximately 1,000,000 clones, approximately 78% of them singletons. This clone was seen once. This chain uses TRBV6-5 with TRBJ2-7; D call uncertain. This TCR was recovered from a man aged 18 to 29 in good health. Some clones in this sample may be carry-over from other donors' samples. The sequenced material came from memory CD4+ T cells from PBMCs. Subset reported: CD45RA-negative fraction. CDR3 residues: CATRPGEPPYEQYF. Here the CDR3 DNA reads TGTGCCACCCGGCCCGGTGAGCCGCCCTACGAGCAGTACTTC.